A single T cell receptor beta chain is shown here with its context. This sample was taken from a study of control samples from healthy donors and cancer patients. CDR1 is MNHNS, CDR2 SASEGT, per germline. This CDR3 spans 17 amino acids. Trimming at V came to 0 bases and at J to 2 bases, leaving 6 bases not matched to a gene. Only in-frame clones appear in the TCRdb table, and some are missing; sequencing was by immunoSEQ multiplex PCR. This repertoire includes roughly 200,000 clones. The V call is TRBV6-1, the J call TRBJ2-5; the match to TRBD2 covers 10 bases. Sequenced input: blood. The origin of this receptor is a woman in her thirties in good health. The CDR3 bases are TGTGCCAGCAGTGAAGCGGTAATAGCGGGGGGACAAGAGACCCAGTACTTC. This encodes CASSEAVIAGGQETQYF.